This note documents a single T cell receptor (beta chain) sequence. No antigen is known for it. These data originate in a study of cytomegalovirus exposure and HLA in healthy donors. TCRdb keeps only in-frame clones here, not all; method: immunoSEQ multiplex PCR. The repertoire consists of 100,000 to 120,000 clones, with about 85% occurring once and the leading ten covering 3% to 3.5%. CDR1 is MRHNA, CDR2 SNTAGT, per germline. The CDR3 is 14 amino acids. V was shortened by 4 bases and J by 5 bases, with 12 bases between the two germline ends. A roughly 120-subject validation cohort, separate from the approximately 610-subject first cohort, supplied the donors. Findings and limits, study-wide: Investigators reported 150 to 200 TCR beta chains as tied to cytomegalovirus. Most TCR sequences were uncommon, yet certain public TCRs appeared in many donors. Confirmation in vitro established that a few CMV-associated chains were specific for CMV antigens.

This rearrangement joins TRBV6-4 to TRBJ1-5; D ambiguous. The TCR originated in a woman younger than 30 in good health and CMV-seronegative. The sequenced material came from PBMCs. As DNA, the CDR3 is TGTGCCAGCAGTGTAGAGAGCATGGATCAGCCCCAGCATTTT. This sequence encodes CASSVESMDQPQHF.